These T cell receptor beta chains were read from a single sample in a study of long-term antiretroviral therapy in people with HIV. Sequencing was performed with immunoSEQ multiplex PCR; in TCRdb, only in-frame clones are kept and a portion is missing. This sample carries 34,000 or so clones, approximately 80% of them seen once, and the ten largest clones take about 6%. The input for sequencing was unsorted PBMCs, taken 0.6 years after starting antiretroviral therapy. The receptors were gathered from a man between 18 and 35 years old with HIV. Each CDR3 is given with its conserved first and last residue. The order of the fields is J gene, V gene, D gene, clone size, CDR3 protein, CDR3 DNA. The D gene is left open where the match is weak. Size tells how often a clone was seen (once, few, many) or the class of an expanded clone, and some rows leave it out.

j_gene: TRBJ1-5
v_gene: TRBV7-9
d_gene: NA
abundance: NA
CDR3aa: CASSSGRNQPQHF
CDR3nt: TGTGCCAGCAGCTCGGGACGGAATCAGCCCCAGCATTTT

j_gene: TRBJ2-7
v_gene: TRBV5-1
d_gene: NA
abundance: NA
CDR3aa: CASSSGNLYEQYF
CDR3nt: TGCGCCAGCAGCTCCGGAAACTTGTACGAGCAGTACTTC

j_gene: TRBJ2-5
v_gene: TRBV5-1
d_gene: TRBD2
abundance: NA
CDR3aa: CASTPGLAGTETQYF
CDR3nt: TGCGCCAGCACCCCGGGACTAGCGGGAACAGAGACCCAGTACTTC

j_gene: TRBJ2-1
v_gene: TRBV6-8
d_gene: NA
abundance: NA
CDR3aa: CASSYLQGLGENEQFF
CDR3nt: TGTGCCAGCAGTTACCTTCAAGGGTTGGGGGAGAATGAGCAGTTCTTC

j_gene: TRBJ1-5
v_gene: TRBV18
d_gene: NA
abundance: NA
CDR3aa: CASSPPDQPQHF
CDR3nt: TGTGCCAGCTCCCCCCCCGATCAGCCCCAGCATTTT

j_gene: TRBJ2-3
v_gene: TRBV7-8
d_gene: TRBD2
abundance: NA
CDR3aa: CASSPRLRLASTDTQYF
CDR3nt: TGTGCCAGCAGCCCCCGTTTGCGACTAGCTTCAACAGATACGCAGTATTTT

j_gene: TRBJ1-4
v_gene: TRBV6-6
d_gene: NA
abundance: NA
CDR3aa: CASSPDGKLFF
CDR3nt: TGTGCCAGCAGCCCCGATGGAAAACTGTTTTTT

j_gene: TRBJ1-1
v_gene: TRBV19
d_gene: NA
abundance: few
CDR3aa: CASSIAVGGQRMNTEAFF
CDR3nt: TGTGCCAGTAGTATAGCAGTGGGGGGGCAAAGGATGAACACTGAAGCTTTCTTT

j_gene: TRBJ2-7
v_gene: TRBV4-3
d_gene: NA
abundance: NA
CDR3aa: CASSQSAPYEQYF
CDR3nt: TGCGCCAGCAGCCAGTCCGCTCCCTACGAGCAGTACTTC

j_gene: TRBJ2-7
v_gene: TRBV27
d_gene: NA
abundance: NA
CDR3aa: CASALYSGSYEQYF
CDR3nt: TGTGCCAGCGCCCTTTATTCCGGCTCCTACGAGCAGTACTTC

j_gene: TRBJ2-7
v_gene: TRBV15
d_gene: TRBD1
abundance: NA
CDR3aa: CATSRGETGTAFEQYF
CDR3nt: TGTGCCACCAGCAGAGGGGAGACAGGGACGGCGTTCGAGCAGTACTTC

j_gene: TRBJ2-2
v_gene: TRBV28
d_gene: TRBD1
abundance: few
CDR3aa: CASSSGTENTGELFF
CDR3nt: TGTGCCAGCAGCTCCGGGACAGAGAACACCGGGGAGCTGTTTTTT

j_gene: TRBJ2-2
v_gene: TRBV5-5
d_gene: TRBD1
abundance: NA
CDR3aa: CASSWTGQDTGELFF
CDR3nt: TGTGCCAGCAGTTGGACAGGGCAGGACACCGGGGAGCTGTTTTTT

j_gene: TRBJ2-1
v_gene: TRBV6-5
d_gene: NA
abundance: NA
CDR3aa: CATAYGDEQFF
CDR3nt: TGTGCCACCGCCTATGGAGATGAGCAGTTCTTC

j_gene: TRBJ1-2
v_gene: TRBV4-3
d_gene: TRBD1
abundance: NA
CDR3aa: CASSQSQGGYGYTF
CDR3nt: TGCGCCAGCAGCCAATCGCAGGGGGGGTATGGCTACACCTTC

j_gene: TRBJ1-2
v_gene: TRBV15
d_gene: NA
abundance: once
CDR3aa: CATSRDTGSVSGYTF
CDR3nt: TGTGCCACCAGCAGAGATACAGGGTCAGTGTCGGGCTACACCTTC

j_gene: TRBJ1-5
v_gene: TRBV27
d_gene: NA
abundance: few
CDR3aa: CASSFGGNSNQPQHF
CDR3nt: TGTGCCAGCAGTTTTGGGGGGAATAGCAATCAGCCCCAGCATTTT

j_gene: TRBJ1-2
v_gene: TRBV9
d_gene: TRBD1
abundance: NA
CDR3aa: CASSVTGGNYGYTF
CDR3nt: TGTGCCAGCAGCGTCACAGGGGGCAACTATGGCTACACCTTC

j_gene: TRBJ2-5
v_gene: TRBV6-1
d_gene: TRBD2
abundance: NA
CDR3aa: CASRGTRVPQETQYF
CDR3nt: TGTGCCAGCAGGGGGACTAGGGTCCCGCAAGAGACCCAGTACTTC

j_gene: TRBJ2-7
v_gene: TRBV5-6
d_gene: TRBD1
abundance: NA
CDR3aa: CASSLVGGQGAYEQYF
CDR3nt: TGTGCCAGCAGCTTGGTGGGGGGACAGGGTGCCTACGAGCAGTACTTC

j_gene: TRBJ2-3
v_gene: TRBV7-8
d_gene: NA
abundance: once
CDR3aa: CASSSDTRRSDTQYF
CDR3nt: TGTGCCAGCAGCTCCGATACCCGACGTTCGGATACGCAGTATTTT

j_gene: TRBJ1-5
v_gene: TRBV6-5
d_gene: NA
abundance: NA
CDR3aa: CASSYQGTSQPQHF
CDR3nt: TGTGCCAGCAGTTATCAGGGGACGAGTCAGCCCCAGCATTTT

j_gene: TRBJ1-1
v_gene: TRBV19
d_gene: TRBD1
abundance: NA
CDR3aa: CASREGPGGTEAFF
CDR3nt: TGTGCCAGTAGAGAGGGCCCAGGGGGGACTGAAGCTTTCTTT

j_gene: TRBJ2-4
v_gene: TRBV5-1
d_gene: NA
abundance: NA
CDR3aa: CASSISVAKNIQYF
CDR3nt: TGCGCCAGCAGCATTAGCGTGGCCAAAAACATTCAGTACTTC

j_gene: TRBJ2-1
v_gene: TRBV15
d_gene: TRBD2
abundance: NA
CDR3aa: CATSRARLAGGNEQFF
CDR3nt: TGTGCCACCAGCAGAGCAAGACTAGCGGGAGGCAATGAGCAGTTCTTC

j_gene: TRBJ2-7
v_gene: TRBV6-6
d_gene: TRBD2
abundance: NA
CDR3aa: CASSPGRSGRPYEQYF
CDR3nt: TGTGCCAGCAGCCCCGGGAGGAGCGGGAGACCCTACGAGCAGTACTTC

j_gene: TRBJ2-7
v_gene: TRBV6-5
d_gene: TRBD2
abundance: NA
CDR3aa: CASRPLLAAPYEQYF
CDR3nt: TGTGCCAGCAGACCCCTACTAGCGGCACCCTACGAGCAGTACTTC

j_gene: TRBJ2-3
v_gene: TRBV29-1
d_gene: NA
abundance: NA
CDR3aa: CSYGPGTDTQYF
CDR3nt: TGCAGCTATGGGCCAGGCACAGATACGCAGTATTTT

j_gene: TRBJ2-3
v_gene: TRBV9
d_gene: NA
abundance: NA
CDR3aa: CASSVSGKGGTDTQYF
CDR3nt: TGTGCCAGCAGCGTAAGCGGGAAGGGGGGCACAGATACGCAGTATTTT

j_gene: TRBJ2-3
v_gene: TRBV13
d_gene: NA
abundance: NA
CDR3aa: CASSQTLGVADTQYF
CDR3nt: TGTGCCAGCAGCCAAACCCTCGGGGTAGCAGATACGCAGTATTTT

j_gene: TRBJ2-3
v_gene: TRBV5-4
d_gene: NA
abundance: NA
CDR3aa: CASSLRGYPSTDTQYF
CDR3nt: TGTGCCAGCAGCTTGAGGGGGTACCCTAGCACAGATACGCAGTATTTT

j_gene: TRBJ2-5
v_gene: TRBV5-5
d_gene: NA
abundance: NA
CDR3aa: CASSSGPLQETQYF
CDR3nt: TGTGCCAGCAGCTCGGGACCGCTCCAAGAGACCCAGTACTTC

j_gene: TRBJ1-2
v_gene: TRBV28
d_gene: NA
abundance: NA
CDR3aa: CASRINWAASNGYTF
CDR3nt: TGTGCCAGCAGGATAAACTGGGCCGCCTCGAATGGCTACACCTTC

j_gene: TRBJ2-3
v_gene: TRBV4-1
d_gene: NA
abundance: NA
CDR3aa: CASSQEGVGDTQYF
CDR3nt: TGCGCCAGCAGCCAAGAAGGAGTCGGGGATACGCAGTATTTT

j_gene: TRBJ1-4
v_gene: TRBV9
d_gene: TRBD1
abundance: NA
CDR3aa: CASSPAGTGNEKLFF
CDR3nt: TGTGCCAGCAGCCCTGCCGGGACAGGTAACGAAAAACTGTTTTTT

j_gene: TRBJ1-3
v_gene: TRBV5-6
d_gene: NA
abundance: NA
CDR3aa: CASSNWGGQLNTIYF
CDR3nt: TGTGCCAGCAGCAATTGGGGAGGCCAATTAAACACCATATATTTT

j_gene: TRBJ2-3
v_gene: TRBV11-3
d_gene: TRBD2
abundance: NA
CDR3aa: CASSPRLAGIDTQYF
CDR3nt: TGTGCCAGCAGCCCCCGACTAGCGGGAATAGATACGCAGTATTTT

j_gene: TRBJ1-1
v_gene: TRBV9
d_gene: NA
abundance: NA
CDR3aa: CASSVEDTEAFF
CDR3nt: TGTGCCAGCAGCGTAGAGGACACTGAAGCTTTCTTT

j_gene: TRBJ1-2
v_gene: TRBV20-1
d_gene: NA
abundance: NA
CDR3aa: CSAKVGYGYTF
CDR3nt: TGCAGTGCTAAGGTCGGCTATGGCTACACCTTC

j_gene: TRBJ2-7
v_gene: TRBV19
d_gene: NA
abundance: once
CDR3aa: CASSIRSPSYEQYF
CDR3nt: TGTGCCAGTAGTATTAGGTCTCCTTCCTACGAGCAGTACTTC

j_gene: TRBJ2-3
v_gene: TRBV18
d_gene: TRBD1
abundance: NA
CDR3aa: CASSPRQGVTDTQYF
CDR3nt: TGTGCCAGCTCACCACGACAGGGGGTGACAGATACGCAGTATTTT

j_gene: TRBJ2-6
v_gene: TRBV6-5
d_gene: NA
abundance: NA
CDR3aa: CASSYRESGANVLTF
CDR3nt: TGTGCCAGCAGCTACAGGGAGTCTGGGGCCAACGTCCTGACTTTC

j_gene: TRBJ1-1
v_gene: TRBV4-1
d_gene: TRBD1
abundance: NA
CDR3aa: CASSRKQGADEAFF
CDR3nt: TGCGCCAGCAGCAGAAAACAGGGGGCTGATGAAGCTTTCTTT

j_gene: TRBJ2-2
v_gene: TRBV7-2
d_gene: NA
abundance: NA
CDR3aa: CASSPGETGELFF
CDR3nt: TGTGCCAGCAGCCCGGGGGAGACCGGGGAGCTGTTTTTT

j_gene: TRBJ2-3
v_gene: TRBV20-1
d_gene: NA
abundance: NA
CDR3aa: CSAALTDTQYF
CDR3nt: TGCAGTGCGGCACTCACAGATACGCAGTATTTT

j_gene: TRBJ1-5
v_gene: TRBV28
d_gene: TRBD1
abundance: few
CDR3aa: CASSFRQGAGNQPQHF
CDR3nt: TGTGCCAGCAGTTTCCGACAGGGGGCCGGCAATCAGCCCCAGCATTTT

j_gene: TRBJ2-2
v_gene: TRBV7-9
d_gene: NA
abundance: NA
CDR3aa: CASSLGLRGGELFF
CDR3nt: TGTGCCAGCAGCTTGGGACTGAGGGGCGGGGAGCTGTTTTTT

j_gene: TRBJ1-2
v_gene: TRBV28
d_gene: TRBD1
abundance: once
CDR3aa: CASIRQGFGGYTF
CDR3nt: TGTGCCAGCATTCGACAGGGGTTCGGCGGCTACACCTTC